The rows below give T cell receptor beta chains drawn from one sample of a study of T cell repertoires in cytomegalovirus infection. These receptors have no identified antigens. In TCRdb, the reads were re-called with MiXCR into one record per CDR3 protein. Of about 160,000 distinct CDR3 sequences listed, about 20% were seen once; the top ten hold 25%. This specimen was CD8+ T cells from cultured PBMCs, taken from culture after CMV antigen stimulation. The receptors come from a human donor in good health (CMV status not recorded). Some clones in this sample may be carry-over from other donors' samples. Each CDR3 is given with its conserved first and last residue. Fields, in order: J gene, D gene, V gene, clone size, CDR3 protein, CDR3 DNA. A D gene is named only where the DNA matches it firmly. Size tells how often a clone was seen (once, few, many) or the class of an expanded clone, and some rows leave it out.

j_call: TRBJ2-2
d_call: .
v_call: TRBV6-5
clone_size: few
cdr3_aa: CASTKPPGASTGELFF
cdr3_nt: TGTGCCAGCACCAAACCCCCGGGGGCGTCCACCGGGGAGCTGTTTTTT

j_call: TRBJ2-3
d_call: TRBD1
v_call: TRBV11-2
clone_size: few
cdr3_aa: CASSSRGGDRGNSTDTQYF
cdr3_nt: TGTGCCAGCAGCTCCCGAGGGGGCGACAGGGGGAATAGCACAGATACGCAGTATTTT

j_call: TRBJ1-5
d_call: .
v_call: TRBV14
clone_size: .
cdr3_aa: CASSHGGAYQPQHF
cdr3_nt: TGTGCCAGCAGCCACGGGGGAGCCTATCAGCCCCAGCATTTT

j_call: TRBJ1-1
d_call: TRBD1
v_call: TRBV7-2
clone_size: .
cdr3_aa: CASTLTGDYTEAFF
cdr3_nt: TGTGCCAGCACCTTGACAGGGGACTACACTGAAGCTTTCTTT

j_call: TRBJ1-6
d_call: .
v_call: TRBV12-3/TRBV12-4
clone_size: .
cdr3_aa: CASSSWPRGNSPLHF
cdr3_nt: TGTGCCAGCAGTTCTTGGCCGCGGGGGAATTCACCCCTCCACTTT

j_call: TRBJ2-4
d_call: .
v_call: TRBV7-9
clone_size: few
cdr3_aa: CASSSDSVDIQYF
cdr3_nt: TGTGCCAGCAGCTCGGACAGCGTAGACATTCAGTACTTC

j_call: TRBJ2-7
d_call: TRBD1
v_call: TRBV12-3/TRBV12-4
clone_size: .
cdr3_aa: CASSFLGQGAHEQYF
cdr3_nt: TGTGCCAGCAGTTTTTTGGGACAGGGGGCGCACGAGCAGTACTTC

j_call: TRBJ2-1
d_call: .
v_call: TRBV12-3/TRBV12-4
clone_size: many
cdr3_aa: CASSFKGPNEQFF
cdr3_nt: TGTGCCAGCAGTTTTAAGGGACCCAATGAGCAGTTCTTC

j_call: TRBJ2-3
d_call: TRBD2
v_call: TRBV7-2
clone_size: .
cdr3_aa: CASSLRLAGATDTQYF
cdr3_nt: TGTGCCAGCAGCCTCCGACTAGCGGGGGCTACAGATACGCAGTATTTT

j_call: TRBJ1-4
d_call: .
v_call: TRBV4-1
clone_size: .
cdr3_aa: CASSHGGGKEKLFF
cdr3_nt: TGCGCCAGCAGCCACGGCGGGGGGAAGGAAAAACTGTTTTTT

j_call: TRBJ2-1
d_call: .
v_call: TRBV7-6
clone_size: .
cdr3_aa: CASSPRWSQGNEQFF
cdr3_nt: TGTGCCAGCAGCCCGAGGTGGTCGCAGGGAAATGAGCAGTTCTTC

j_call: TRBJ1-3
d_call: .
v_call: TRBV7-2
clone_size: .
cdr3_aa: CASSLRGAGNTIYF
cdr3_nt: TGTGCCAGCAGCTTACGGGGGGCTGGAAACACCATATATTTT

j_call: TRBJ2-1
d_call: TRBD2
v_call: TRBV7-8
clone_size: many
cdr3_aa: CASSPLSASGGVLLDEQFF
cdr3_nt: TGTGCCAGCAGCCCCCTGAGCGCTAGCGGGGGGGTATTATTGGATGAGCAGTTCTTC

j_call: TRBJ2-7
d_call: TRBD2
v_call: TRBV7-8
clone_size: few
cdr3_aa: CASSSLRGLAGSDYEQYF
cdr3_nt: TGTGCCAGCAGCTCCTTACGGGGACTAGCGGGGTCAGATTACGAGCAGTACTTC

j_call: TRBJ1-1
d_call: .
v_call: TRBV7-2
clone_size: .
cdr3_aa: CASSPPPGTEAFF
cdr3_nt: TGTGCCAGCAGCCCCCCCCCGGGCACTGAAGCTTTCTTT